One sample yielded the 4 T cell receptor beta chains listed below, sequenced in a study of cytomegalovirus exposure and HLA in healthy donors. Only in-frame clones appear in the TCRdb table, and some are missing; sequencing was by immunoSEQ multiplex PCR. The top ten clones hold approximately 22% of a sample with roughly 90,000 clones, around 84% of them seen once. Sequenced sample: PBMCs. These receptors all stem from a man younger than 35 in good health and CMV-seropositive.

V and J are TRBV9 and TRBJ2-4; 7 nucleotides match TRBD1. V shed 1 base, J shed 7 bases, and the junction held 5 bases outside the gene matches. This CDR3 has 14 amino acids. CDR1 is SGDLS and CDR2 is YYNGEE in the germline V gene. CDR3 DNA sequence: TGTGCCAGCAGCGTATCCGGGACAGCCAACATTCAGTACTTC. Translation gives CASSVSGTANIQYF. Full variable domain (outside the CDR3, taken from reference TRBV9 and TRBJ2-4): DSGVTQTPKHLITATGQRVTLRCSPRSGDLSVYWYQQSLDQGLQFLIQYYNGEERAKGNILERFSAQQFPDLHSELNLSSLELGDSALYFCASSVSGTANIQYFGAGTRLSVL.

This clone was recorded once. This chain connects TRBV6-1 to TRBJ1-3, with TRBD1 matching 7 bases. Trimming at V came to 5 bases and at J to 3 bases, leaving 7 bases not matched to a gene. Germline V CDR1 and CDR2: MNHNS, SASEGT. This CDR3 region has 15 residues. CDR3 amino acids: CASSTKTGFGNTIYF. CDR3 sequence (DNA): TGTGCCAGCAGTACAAAGACAGGGTTTGGAAACACCATATATTTT.

The rearrangement links TRBV18 to TRBJ1-5; TRBD1 matches at 8 bases. The V gene end was trimmed by 3 bases and the J gene end by 3 bases; junction bases not matched to a gene: 1. This CDR3 comprises 14 residues. CDR1 is KGHSH, CDR2 LQKENI, per germline. CDR3 amino acids: CASSPDRDNQPQHF. The CDR3 DNA reads as TGTGCCAGCTCACCGGACAGGGACAATCAGCCCCAGCATTTT.

The sample holds a few counts of this clone. J is TRBJ2-3 and V is TRBV7-2; 8 nucleotides match TRBD2. The CDR3 runs to 15 residues. After removal of 2 bases from V and 3 bases from J, the junction contained 4 bases not matched to a gene. Germline lookup yields CDR1 SGHTA and CDR2 FQGNSA. In nucleotides, the CDR3 is TGTGCCAGCAGCTTAATAAGCGGGAGAACAGATACGCAGTATTTT. Protein: CASSLISGRTDTQYF.